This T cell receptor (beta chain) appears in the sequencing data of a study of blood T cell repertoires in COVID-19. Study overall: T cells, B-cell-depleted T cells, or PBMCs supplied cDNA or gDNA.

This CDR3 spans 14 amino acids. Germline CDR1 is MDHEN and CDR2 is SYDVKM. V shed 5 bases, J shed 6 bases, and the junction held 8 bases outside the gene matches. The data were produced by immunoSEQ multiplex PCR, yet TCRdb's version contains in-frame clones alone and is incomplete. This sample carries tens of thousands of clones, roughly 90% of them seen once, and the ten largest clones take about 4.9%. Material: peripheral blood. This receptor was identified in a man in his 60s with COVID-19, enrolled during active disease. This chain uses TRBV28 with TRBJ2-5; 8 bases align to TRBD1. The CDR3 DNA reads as TGTGCCAGCAGTCCTCAGACAGGGGAGAAGACCCAGTACTTC. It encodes CASSPQTGEKTQYF.